The rows below give T cell receptor beta chains drawn from one sample of a study of T cells in Graves' hyperthyroidism and ophthalmopathy. Via MiXCR, TCRdb re-called the multiplex PCR reads, giving one row per CDR3 protein. The sample has roughly 740,000 distinct CDR3 sequences; 15% to 20% are singletons. The sample was blood. The receptors stem from a young man with Graves' hyperthyroidism. CDR3s include the opening cysteine and the closing phenylalanine or tryptophan. The D gene is left open where the match is weak. Clone size is shown for a subset of rows, as once, few, many or a class of expanded clone.

D,size,V,J,CDR3,DNA
NA,NA,TRBV7-9,TRBJ2-7,CASSLVGGKHYEQYF,TGTGCCAGCAGCTTAGTGGGTGGGAAACATTACGAGCAGTACTTC
NA,NA,TRBV6-2/TRBV6-3,TRBJ1-5,CASSPRLGRGYSNQPQHF,TGTGCCAGCAGTCCCAGATTGGGACGGGGGTATAGCAATCAGCCCCAGCATTTT
TRBD2,NA,TRBV18,TRBJ2-1,CASSPPVAGGYYNEQFF,TGTGCCAGCTCACCACCGGTGGCGGGAGGCTACTACAATGAGCAGTTCTTC
TRBD2,many,TRBV5-5,TRBJ2-3,CASSPGLAGYSADTQYF,TGTGCCAGCAGCCCCGGACTAGCGGGATATTCAGCAGATACGCAGTATTTT
NA,NA,TRBV9,TRBJ1-3,CASSPWGGVAGNTIYF,TGTGCCAGCAGCCCCTGGGGGGGTGTCGCTGGAAACACCATATATTTT
NA,NA,TRBV5-1,TRBJ1-6,CASSDRTNSPLHF,TGCGCCAGCAGTGACAGAACTAATTCACCCCTCCACTTT
NA,many,TRBV11-2,TRBJ2-5,CASSLFWAGQETQYF,TGTGCCAGCAGCTTATTTTGGGCAGGCCAAGAGACCCAGTACTTC
NA,many,TRBV6-1,TRBJ1-5,CASGPGINNQPQHF,TGTGCCAGCGGGCCAGGGATCAACAATCAGCCCCAGCATTTT
NA,many,TRBV28,TRBJ2-7,CASSFAGHLYEQYF,TGTGCCAGCAGTTTTGCGGGACACCTCTACGAGCAGTACTTC
NA,many,TRBV28,TRBJ1-4,CASSNHATNEKLFF,TGTGCCAGCAGCAACCATGCAACTAATGAAAAACTGTTTTTT
TRBD2,many,TRBV11-2,TRBJ2-5,CASSLDLTSGRETQYF,TGTGCCAGCAGCTTAGATCTCACTAGCGGGAGAGAGACCCAGTACTTC
TRBD1,many,TRBV28,TRBJ2-7,CASSLGTASSYEQYF,TGTGCCAGCAGTTTAGGGACAGCTAGCTCCTACGAGCAGTACTTC
TRBD1,few,TRBV5-4,TRBJ2-7,CASSAGTGYSYEQYF,TGTGCCAGCAGTGCCGGGACAGGGTATTCCTACGAGCAGTACTTC
NA,many,TRBV6-1,TRBJ2-7,CASSEAWSKGRGVGEQYF,TGTGCCAGCAGTGAAGCTTGGAGTAAAGGCAGGGGGGTAGGGGAGCAGTACTTC
TRBD2,many,TRBV2,TRBJ2-3,CASRSTSGRPPDTQYF,TGTGCCAGCAGATCTACTAGCGGGAGACCCCCAGATACGCAGTATTTT
TRBD1,NA,TRBV20-1,TRBJ2-1,CSAYSQGASEQFF,TGCAGTGCCTACTCACAGGGGGCAAGTGAGCAGTTCTTC
NA,few,TRBV19,TRBJ2-7,CAIPGLALHEQYF,TGTGCCATTCCGGGACTCGCTCTCCACGAGCAGTACTTC
NA,NA,TRBV15,TRBJ1-1,CATRAAGGVFTEAFF,TGTGCCACCAGAGCCGCGGGGGGCGTGTTCACTGAAGCTTTCTTT
NA,many,TRBV28,TRBJ1-1,CASRQYDTEAFF,TGTGCCAGCAGACAGTATGACACTGAAGCTTTCTTT
TRBD2,few,TRBV18,TRBJ2-1,CASSPASGRDEQFF,TGTGCCAGCTCACCGGCTAGCGGGAGGGATGAGCAGTTCTTC
NA,many,TRBV6-1,TRBJ2-5,CASSTGAQGETQYF,TGTGCCAGCAGTACCGGCGCTCAGGGTGAGACCCAGTACTTC
TRBD2,many,TRBV2,TRBJ2-7,CASGGRGAGGYEQYF,TGTGCCAGCGGGGGACGGGGAGCGGGAGGGTACGAGCAGTACTTC
TRBD2,NA,TRBV9,TRBJ2-3,CASSVGSGGSTQYF,TGTGCCAGCAGCGTAGGATCGGGAGGGTCTACGCAGTATTTT
TRBD2,many,TRBV30,TRBJ2-1,CAWSVGTSGNNEQFF,TGTGCCTGGAGTGTCGGGACTAGCGGTAACAATGAGCAGTTCTTC
TRBD2,NA,TRBV24-1,TRBJ2-1,CATSDASGGVYNEQFF,TGTGCCACCAGTGACGCTAGCGGAGGGGTTTACAATGAGCAGTTCTTC
TRBD1,NA,TRBV7-3,TRBJ1-2,CASSQGQGAGYTF,TGTGCCAGCAGCCAGGGACAGGGGGCCGGCTACACCTTC
NA,NA,TRBV4-3,TRBJ1-1,CASSQDGGNTEAFF,TGCGCCAGCAGCCAAGACGGGGGGAACACTGAAGCTTTCTTT
NA,few,TRBV28,TRBJ1-5,CASTPLCLRYGREYNQPQHF,TGTGCCAGCACCCCCCTGTGTCTGAGGTATGGCAGGGAATACAATCAGCCCCAGCATTTT
TRBD1,once,TRBV6-1,TRBJ1-5,CASRSGTGALHF,TGTGCCAGCAGATCCGGGACAGGGGCCCTGCATTTT